The 3 T cell receptor beta chains listed next were all sequenced from one sample in a study of neurological immune-mediated disorders. Time point indicated: technical triplicate 1. MiXCR was run by TCRdb on the 5' RACE reads, yielding one entry per CDR3 protein. The sample holds 25,000 or so distinct CDR3 sequences, around 14% seen once. Sample: CD4+ T cells from blood. These receptors were collected from a female donor with HTLV-1-associated myelopathy (HAM/TSP).

This clonotype was counted many times. This chain links TRBV20-1 with TRBJ1-1; D is unclear. Trimming stripped 0 bases from V and 3 bases from J, with 11 bases between. The germline gives CDR1 DFQATT, CDR2 SNEGSKA (reference sequence). The CDR3 is 14 residues long. The CDR3 loop reads CSARDPRRDTEAFF. CDR3 coding DNA: TGCAGTGCTAGAGATCCGAGGAGGGACACTGAAGCTTTCTTT.

This clonotype was seen repeatedly, ten times or more. This chain connects TRBV29-1 to TRBJ2-7; D remains ambiguous. Deletions cut 3 bases from V and 3 bases from J, with 9 bases between. Germline-derived CDR1 and CDR2 are SQVTM and ANQGSEA. This CDR3 comprises 12 residues. DNA for the CDR3: TGCAGCGTTGAGTCTGGGAACTACGAGCAGTACTTC. This codes for CSVESGNYEQYF.

This clonotype was observed at least ten times. The chain links TRBV29-1 to TRBJ2-3; D is ambiguous. This CDR3 is built from 12 residues. Per the germline V gene, CDR1 is SQVTM and CDR2 is ANQGSEA. V shed 5 bases and J shed 2 bases, with 8 bases lying between them. Here the CDR3 reads CSVSSTTDTQYF. In DNA form, the CDR3 reads TGCAGCGTTAGCAGTACCACAGATACGCAGTATTTT.